The next 14 T cell receptor beta chains were all read from a single sample in a study of cytomegalovirus exposure and HLA in healthy donors. The primer mix had 60 Vbeta and 13 Jbeta primers. Assay used: immunoSEQ multiplex PCR; TCRdb lists only in-frame clones, some missing. The table includes approximately 100,000 clones, about three fifths detected once. Sequencing used PBMCs. The source is a man in his thirties or forties in good health and CMV-seronegative.

This clone showed up just once. The rearrangement joins TRBV25-1 to TRBJ1-6; TRBD1 matches at 9 bases. With 6 bases clipped from V and 9 bases from J, the junction kept 9 bases outside the gene matches. The germline V gene has CDR1 MGHDK and CDR2 SYGVNS. The CDR3 is made up of 15 amino acids. The CDR3 protein is CASRQQGAPGSPLHF. The DNA for the CDR3 is TGTGCCAGCAGACAACAGGGGGCACCGGGTTCACCCCTCCACTTT.

This clone came up a few times. V usage is TRBV5-5 and J usage is TRBJ2-7, with D perhaps matching TRBD1 (5 bases). Trimming shortened V by 4 bases and J by 3 bases, and 17 bases separated the two germline ends. Germline V gene sequence: CDR1 SGHKS, CDR2 YYEKEE (reference sequence). This CDR3 has 15 amino acids. CDR3 bases: TGTGCCAGCAGCCCTTACGAAGACAGCGACTACGAGCAGTACTTC. Amino acid sequence: CASSPYEDSDYEQYF.

The chain is built from TRBV5-1 and TRBJ1-1, with a possible D match to TRBD1 (6 bases). Per germline, CDR1 SGHRS and CDR2 YFSETQ. This CDR3 is built from 14 residues. V shed 2 bases and J shed 5 bases, with 13 bases lying between them. This chain's CDR3 is CASSLQGYSTEAFF. Here the CDR3 DNA reads TGCGCCAGCAGCTTACAGGGATATTCTACTGAAGCTTTCTTT.

This clone has a handful of counts. The chain combines TRBV5-4 with TRBJ2-5, with D maybe TRBD2 (5 bases). V was pared by 4 bases and J by 1 base, with 14 bases between. CDR3 size: 15 residues. Germline V gene sequence: CDR1 SGHNT, CDR2 YYREEE (reference sequence). The CDR3 DNA follows: TGTGCCAGCAGCACTCCGGCTGAGGGCCAAGAGACCCAGTACTTC. It codes for CASSTPAEGQETQYF.

The CDR3 DNA is TGTGCCAGTAGCCGACAGCCTGCCTCCTCCTACGAGCAGTACTTC. Its translation is CASSRQPASSYEQYF. The chain links TRBV19 to TRBJ2-5, with a possible D match to TRBD1 (5 bases). Near its end, the DNA agrees better with TRBJ2-7, so the J call may be wrong. CDR1 is LNHDA and CDR2 is SQIVND in the germline V gene (reference sequence). This CDR3 region has 15 residues.

This chain connects TRBV7-2 to TRBJ2-1; 10 bases fit TRBD1. The germline V gene has CDR1 SGHTA and CDR2 FQGNSA. There are 17 residues in the CDR3. After removal of 5 bases from V and 3 bases from J, the junction contained 10 bases not matched to a gene. The CDR3 protein is CASSTPGGQGVYNEQFF. CDR3 sequence (DNA): TGTGCCAGCAGCACCCCGGGTGGACAGGGGGTCTACAATGAGCAGTTCTTC.

This clone was observed a handful of times. CDR3 sequence reads: CASSQERDTALYNSPLHF. The CDR3 region has the DNA TGCGCCAGCAGCCAAGAACGGGACACGGCCCTATATAATTCACCCCTCCACTTT. The chain is built from TRBV4-3 and TRBJ1-6; the D gene is possibly TRBD1 (6 bases). V lost 0 bases and J 4 bases, leaving 16 bases between the germline ends. The germline V gene has CDR1 LGHNA and CDR2 YSLEER. This CDR3 has 18 residues.

This clone appeared a few times. The junction shows a germline mismatch at one end, possibly a read error. The chain links TRBV7-7 to TRBJ2-1; 13 bases are a match to TRBD2. The germline V gene has CDR1 SSHAT and CDR2 FNYEAQ (reference sequence). This CDR3 is 15 amino acids long. CDR3 sequence (DNA): TGTGCTAGCAGCTTAGGACTAGCGGGAGATTTTGAGCAGTTCTTC. Residues: CASSLGLAGDFEQFF.

This clone has a single count. The rearrangement joins TRBV6-5 to TRBJ1-3; D is unclear. The V end was cut by 8 bases, the J end by 0 bases, with 8 bases between. CDR1 and CDR2 (germline): MNHEY, SVGAGI. The CDR3 loop spans 13 amino acids. The CDR3 is CASVPGSGNTIYF. The CDR3 DNA sequence: TGTGCCAGCGTCCCAGGCTCTGGAAACACCATATATTTT.

The chain couples TRBV6-1 to TRBJ2-5; weak D call: TRBD2 (6 bases). CDR3 length: 15 residues. Trimming removed 6 bases from V and 4 bases from J, with 18 bases in between. CDR1 MNHNS and CDR2 SASEGT come from the germline V gene. The CDR3: CASRPTRLARETQYF. As DNA, the CDR3 is TGTGCCAGCAGACCAACCCGGCTAGCGAGAGAGACCCAGTACTTC.

Written as DNA, the CDR3 is TGCGCCAGCAGCCAAGAAGGGGGCGGCTACGAAGTAGATACGCAGTATTTT. Its protein product is CASSQEGGGYEVDTQYF. This rearrangement joins TRBV4-3 to TRBJ2-3, with TRBD1 matching 7 bases. The CDR3 extends over 17 amino acids. The germline CDR1 and CDR2 sequences are LGHNA and YSLEER. J gave up 5 bases and V 0 bases, and 11 bases lay outside the gene matches.

The V call is TRBV5-1, the J call TRBJ1-5; D ambiguous. CDR1 is SGHRS, CDR2 YFSETQ, per germline. Trimming took 0 bases from V and 7 from J, leaving 11 bases between them. The CDR3 is 14 residues long. CDR3 nucleotides: TGCGCCAGCAGCTTGGATACGGGGTTACAGCCCCAGCATTTT. Its protein product is CASSLDTGLQPQHF.

The genes are TRBV28 and TRBJ1-6; 7 positions agree with TRBD1. This CDR3 has 15 residues. CDR1 is MDHEN, CDR2 SYDVKM, per germline. J was trimmed by 10 bases and V by 2 bases; bases with no gene match: 8. This CDR3 reads CASSLAGGQISPLHF. The CDR3 DNA follows: TGTGCCAGCAGTTTAGCGGGGGGACAGATCTCACCCCTCCACTTT.

The rearrangement links TRBV27 to TRBJ1-1, with a tentative D call TRBD1 (5 bases). This CDR3 spans 15 amino acids. Deletions cut 6 bases from V and 1 base from J, with 15 bases between. Germline-derived CDR1 and CDR2 are MNHEY and SMNVEV (reference sequence). CDR3 protein: CASSPLGRGNTEAFF. The CDR3 bases are TGTGCCAGCAGCCCCCTAGGGAGGGGGAACACTGAAGCTTTCTTT.